This T cell receptor (beta chain) was profiled in a study of early T cells in non-severe SARS-CoV-2 infection. Study-wide background: The authors sequenced bulk RNA from unsorted whole blood, leaving chains unpaired.

CDR3 size: 14 residues. The V gene's germline CDR1 is SGHTA and CDR2 FQGNSA. Trimming took off 1 base at V and 4 bases at J, with 10 bases between the two ends. Unique molecular identifiers were added to individual cDNA molecules. TCRdb reprocessed the 5' RACE reads via MiXCR and lists one record per CDR3 protein. The repertoire holds more than 50,000 distinct CDR3 sequences, with around 14% as singletons. The chain carries TRBV7-2 and TRBJ2-5; D gene unclear. This TCR derives from an adult who was a healthcare worker with PCR-confirmed SARS-CoV-2 infection or an uninfected control (not recorded which). The sequenced sample was whole blood, obtained at baseline. CDR3 in DNA: TGTGCCAGCAGCTTAGAACGGGTGCGAGAGACCCAGTACTTC. Translated, it gives CASSLERVRETQYF.